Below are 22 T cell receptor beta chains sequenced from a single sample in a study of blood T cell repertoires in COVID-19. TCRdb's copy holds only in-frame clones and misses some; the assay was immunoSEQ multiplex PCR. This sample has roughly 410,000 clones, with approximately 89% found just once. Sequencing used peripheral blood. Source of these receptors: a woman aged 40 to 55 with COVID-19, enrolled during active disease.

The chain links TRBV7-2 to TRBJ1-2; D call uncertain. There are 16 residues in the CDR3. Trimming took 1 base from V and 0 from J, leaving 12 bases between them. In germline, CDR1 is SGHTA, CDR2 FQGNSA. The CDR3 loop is CASSLGLSEANYGYTF. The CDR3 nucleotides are TGTGCCAGCAGCTTAGGGCTGTCCGAGGCTAACTATGGCTACACCTTC.

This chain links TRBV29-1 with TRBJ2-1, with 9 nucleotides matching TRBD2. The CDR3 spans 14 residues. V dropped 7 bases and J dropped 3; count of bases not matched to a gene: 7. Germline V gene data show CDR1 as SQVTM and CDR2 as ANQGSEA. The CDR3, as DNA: TGCAGCGCTGTAGCGGGAGCCTTCTACAATGAGCAGTTCTTC. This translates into CSAVAGAFYNEQFF.

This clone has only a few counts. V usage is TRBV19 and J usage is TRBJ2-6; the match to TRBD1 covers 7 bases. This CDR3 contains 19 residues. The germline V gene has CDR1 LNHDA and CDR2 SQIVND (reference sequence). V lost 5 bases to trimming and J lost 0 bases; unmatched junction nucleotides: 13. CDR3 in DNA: TGTGCCAGTAGTCGAGGGGCCGGGACAGAGAACTCTGGGGCCAACGTCCTGACTTTC. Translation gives CASSRGAGTENSGANVLTF.

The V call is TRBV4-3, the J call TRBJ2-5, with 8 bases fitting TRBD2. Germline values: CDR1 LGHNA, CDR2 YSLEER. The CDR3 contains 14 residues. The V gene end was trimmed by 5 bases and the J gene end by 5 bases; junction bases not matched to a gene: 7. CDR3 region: CASSTGLARETQYF. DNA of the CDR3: TGCGCCAGCAGCACCGGACTAGCACGGGAGACCCAGTACTTC.

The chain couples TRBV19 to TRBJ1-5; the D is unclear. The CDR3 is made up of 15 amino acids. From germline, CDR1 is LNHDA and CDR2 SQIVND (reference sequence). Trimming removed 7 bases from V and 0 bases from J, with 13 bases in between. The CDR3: CASMAGINSNQPQHF. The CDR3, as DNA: TGTGCCAGTATGGCGGGAATCAATAGCAATCAGCCCCAGCATTTT.

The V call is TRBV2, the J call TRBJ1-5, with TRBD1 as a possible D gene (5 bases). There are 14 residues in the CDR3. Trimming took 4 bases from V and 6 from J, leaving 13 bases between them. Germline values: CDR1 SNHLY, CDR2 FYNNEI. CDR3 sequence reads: CASSVEGIGQPQHF. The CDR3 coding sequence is TGTGCCAGCAGTGTGGAGGGGATCGGTCAGCCCCAGCATTTT.

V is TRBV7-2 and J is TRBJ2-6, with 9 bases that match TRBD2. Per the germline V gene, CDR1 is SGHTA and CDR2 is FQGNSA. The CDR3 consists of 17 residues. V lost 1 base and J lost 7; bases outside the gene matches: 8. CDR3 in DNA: TGTGCCAGCAGCTTAGTACCTAGCGGGGCTCGCGCCAACGTCCTGACTTTC. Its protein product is CASSLVPSGARANVLTF.

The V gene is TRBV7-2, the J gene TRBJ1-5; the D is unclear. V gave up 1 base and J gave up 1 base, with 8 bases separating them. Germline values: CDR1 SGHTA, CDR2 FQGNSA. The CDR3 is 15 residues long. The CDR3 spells CASSLGDPSNQPQHF. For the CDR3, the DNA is TGTGCCAGCAGCTTAGGAGATCCGAGCAATCAGCCCCAGCATTTT.

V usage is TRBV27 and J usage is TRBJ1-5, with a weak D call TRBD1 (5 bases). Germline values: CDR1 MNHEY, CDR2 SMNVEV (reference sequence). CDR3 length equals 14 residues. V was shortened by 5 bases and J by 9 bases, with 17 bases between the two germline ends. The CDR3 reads CASSPREGIGPQHF. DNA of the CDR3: TGTGCCAGCAGTCCCAGGGAAGGAATAGGGCCCCAGCATTTT.

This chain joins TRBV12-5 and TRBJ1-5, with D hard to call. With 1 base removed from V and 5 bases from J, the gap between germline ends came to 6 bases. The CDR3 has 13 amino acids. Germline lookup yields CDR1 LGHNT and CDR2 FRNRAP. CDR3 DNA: TGTGCTAGTGGTTTGGCCGACTATCAGCCCCAGCATTTT. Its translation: CASGLADYQPQHF.

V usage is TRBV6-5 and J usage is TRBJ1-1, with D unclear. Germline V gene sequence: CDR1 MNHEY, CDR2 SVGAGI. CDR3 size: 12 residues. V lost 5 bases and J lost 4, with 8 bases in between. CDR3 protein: CASSTQATEAFF. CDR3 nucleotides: TGTGCCAGCAGTACCCAGGCCACTGAAGCTTTCTTT.

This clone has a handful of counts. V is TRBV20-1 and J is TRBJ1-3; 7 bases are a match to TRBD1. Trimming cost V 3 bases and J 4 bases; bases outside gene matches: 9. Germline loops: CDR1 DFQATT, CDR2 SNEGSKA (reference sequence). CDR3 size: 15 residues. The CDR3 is CSASEQGWRGNTIYF. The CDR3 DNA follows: TGCAGTGCTAGTGAACAGGGGTGGCGGGGAAACACCATATATTTT.

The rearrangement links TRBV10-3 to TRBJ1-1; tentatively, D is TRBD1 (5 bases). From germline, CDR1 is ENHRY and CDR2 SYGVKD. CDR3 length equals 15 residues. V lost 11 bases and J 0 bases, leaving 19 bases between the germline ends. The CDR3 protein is CASAGQDSMNTEAFF. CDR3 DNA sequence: TGTGCCTCGGCAGGGCAGGATTCAATGAACACTGAAGCTTTCTTT.

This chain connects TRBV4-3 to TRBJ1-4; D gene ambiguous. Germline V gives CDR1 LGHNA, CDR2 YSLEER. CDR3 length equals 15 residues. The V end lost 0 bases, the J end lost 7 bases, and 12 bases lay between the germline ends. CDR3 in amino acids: CASSQDGVGSEKLFF. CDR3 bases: TGCGCCAGCAGCCAAGACGGGGTTGGGAGTGAAAAACTGTTTTTT.

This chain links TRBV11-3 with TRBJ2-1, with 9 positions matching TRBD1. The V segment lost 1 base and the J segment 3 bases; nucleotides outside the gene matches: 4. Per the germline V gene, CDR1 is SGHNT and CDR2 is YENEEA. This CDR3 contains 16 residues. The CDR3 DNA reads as TGTGCCAGCAGCTTAGCCGGGACAGGGTTCTACAATGAGCAGTTCTTC. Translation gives CASSLAGTGFYNEQFF. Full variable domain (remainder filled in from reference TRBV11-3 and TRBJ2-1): EAGVVQSPRYKIIEKKQPVAFWCNPISGHNTLYWYLQNLGQGPELLIRYENEEAVDDSQLPKDRFSAERLKGVDSTLKIQPAELGDSAVYLCASSLAGTGFYNEQFFGPGTRLTVL.

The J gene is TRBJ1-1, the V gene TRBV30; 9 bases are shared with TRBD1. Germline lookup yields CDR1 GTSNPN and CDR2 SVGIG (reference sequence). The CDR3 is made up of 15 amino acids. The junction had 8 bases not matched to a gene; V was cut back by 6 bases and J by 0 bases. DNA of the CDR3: TGTGCCTGTTCCCGGGACAGGGTTGTGAACACTGAAGCTTTCTTT. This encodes CACSRDRVVNTEAFF.

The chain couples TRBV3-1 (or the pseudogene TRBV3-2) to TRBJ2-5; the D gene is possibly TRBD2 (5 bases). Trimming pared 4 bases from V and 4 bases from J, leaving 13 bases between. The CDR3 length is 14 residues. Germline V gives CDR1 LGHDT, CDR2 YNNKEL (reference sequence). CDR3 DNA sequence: TGTGCCAGCAGCCCTCTCTGGGGAGCAGAGACCCAGTACTTC. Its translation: CASSPLWGAETQYF.

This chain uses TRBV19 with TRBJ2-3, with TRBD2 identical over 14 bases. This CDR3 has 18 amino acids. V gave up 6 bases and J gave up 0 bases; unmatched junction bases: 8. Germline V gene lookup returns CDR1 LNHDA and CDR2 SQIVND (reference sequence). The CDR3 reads CASRKTSGRGASTDTQYF. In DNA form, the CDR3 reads TGTGCCAGTAGGAAGACTAGCGGGAGGGGGGCTAGCACAGATACGCAGTATTTT.

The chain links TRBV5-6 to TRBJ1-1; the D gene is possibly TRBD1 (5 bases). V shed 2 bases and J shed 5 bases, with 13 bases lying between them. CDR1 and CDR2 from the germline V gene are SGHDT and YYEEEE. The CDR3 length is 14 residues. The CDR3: CASSFRGARTEAFF. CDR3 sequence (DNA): TGTGCCAGCAGCTTCCGTGGGGCGAGGACTGAAGCTTTCTTT.

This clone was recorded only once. This CDR3 reads CASSLQGGGEKLFF. The CDR3 DNA sequence: TGTGCCAGCAGTTTACAAGGCGGGGGGGAAAAACTGTTTTTT. The J gene is TRBJ1-4, the V gene TRBV27, with D tentatively TRBD1 (5 bases). The CDR3 length is 14 residues. CDR1 and CDR2 from the germline V gene are MNHEY and SMNVEV (reference sequence). V was pared by 2 bases and J by 8 bases, with 12 bases between.

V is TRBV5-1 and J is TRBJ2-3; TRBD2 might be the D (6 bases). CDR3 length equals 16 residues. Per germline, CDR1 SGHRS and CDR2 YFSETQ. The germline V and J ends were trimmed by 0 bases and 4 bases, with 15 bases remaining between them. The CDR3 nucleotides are TGCGCCAGCAGCTTGGGCGGGACCCAGCCCCCAGATACGCAGTATTTT. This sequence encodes CASSLGGTQPPDTQYF.

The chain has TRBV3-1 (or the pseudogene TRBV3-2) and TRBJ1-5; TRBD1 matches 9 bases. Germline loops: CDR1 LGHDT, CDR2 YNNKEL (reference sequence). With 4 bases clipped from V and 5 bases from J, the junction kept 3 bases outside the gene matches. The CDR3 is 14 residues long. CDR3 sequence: CASSPGQGDQPQHF. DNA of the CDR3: TGTGCCAGCAGCCCGGGACAGGGAGATCAGCCCCAGCATTTT.